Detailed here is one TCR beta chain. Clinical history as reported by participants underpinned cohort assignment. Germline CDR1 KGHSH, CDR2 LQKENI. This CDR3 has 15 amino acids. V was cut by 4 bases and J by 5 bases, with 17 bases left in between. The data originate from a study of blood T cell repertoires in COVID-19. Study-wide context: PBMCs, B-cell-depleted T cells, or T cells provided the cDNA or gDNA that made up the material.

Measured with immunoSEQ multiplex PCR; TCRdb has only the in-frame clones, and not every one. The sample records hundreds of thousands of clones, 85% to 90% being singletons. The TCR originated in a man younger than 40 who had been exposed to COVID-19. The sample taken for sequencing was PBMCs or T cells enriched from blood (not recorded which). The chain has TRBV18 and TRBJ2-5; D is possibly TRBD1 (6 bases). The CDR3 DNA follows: TGTGCCAGCTCACGAGGCACAGGGACGGGGGAGACCCAGTACTTC. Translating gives CASSRGTGTGETQYF.